This TCR beta chain stems from a study of blood T cell repertoires in COVID-19. Study context: The United States, Italy and Spain supplied acute and convalescent COVID-19 samples. PBMCs, B-cell-depleted T cells, or T cells provided the cDNA or gDNA that made up the material.

The CDR3 length is 13 residues. Between the trimmed V and J ends, which lost 5 bases and 7 bases, there was a span of 14 bases. Germline V gene data show CDR1 as MNHEY and CDR2 as SVGAGI. Methods used by the authors: Amplified reference gene primers provided the basis for estimating nucleated cell counts. Using immunoSEQ multiplex PCR, the repertoire was profiled, and TCRdb retains in-frame clones only, with some absent. V and J calls and clone size are those listed in that table; D and trimming were worked out from the DNA. The sample contains 150,000 to 200,000 clones, roughly 85% of which appear only once.

This TCR came from a man between 60 and 75 years old with active or convalescent COVID-19. The chain has TRBV6-5 and TRBJ1-2, with D possibly TRBD1 on 6 matching bases. The specimen sequenced was peripheral blood. The CDR3 protein is CASSPTGYRGYTF. The CDR3 nucleotides are TGTGCCAGCAGTCCCACAGGGTACCGTGGCTACACCTTC.